This T cell receptor beta chain was sequenced for a study of blood T cell repertoires in COVID-19. About the study: The cDNA or gDNA used as material had been derived from T cells, B-cell-depleted T cells, or PBMCs.

The CDR3 runs to 14 residues. Germline values: CDR1 SGHRS, CDR2 YFSETQ. The ends lost 5 bases at V and 4 bases at J; junction bases unmatched: 6. As processed by the authors: Nucleated cell counts were estimated from reference gene primer amplification. The assay was immunoSEQ multiplex PCR, and TCRdb's table has in-frame clones only and misses some. V and J calls and clone size are as listed in that table; D and trimming were resolved from the DNA. Of some 11,000 clones in the sample, 90% were seen once. Sample: peripheral blood. This sequence originates from a human donor in a cohort sampled during active COVID-19. This chain uses TRBV5-1 with TRBJ2-3; 8 nucleotides align to TRBD2. The CDR3 DNA is TGCGCCAGCAGAGCCGGGACTAGACCAGATACGCAGTATTTT. Translation: CASRAGTRPDTQYF.